The sequence of this T cell receptor beta chain was determined in a study of T-cell memory formation after mild COVID-19. With respect to this clonotype: The antigen is not known.

Per germline, CDR1 SGHTS and CDR2 YDEGEE. Losses at the gene ends were 7 bases for V and 5 bases for J; bases not matched to a gene: 2. The CDR3 has 12 amino acids. Study findings and constraints: Day 15 to 85 contracting clones showed balanced CD4/CD8; day 15 to 37 expanders favored CD4+.

TCRdb processed the 5' RACE reads anew with MiXCR; each CDR3 protein has one entry. This table holds more than 450,000 distinct CDR3 sequences, roughly 18% found once. What was sequenced was PBMCs or a T cell subset sorted from them (not recorded which). This chain connects TRBV5-8 to TRBJ2-7; 11 nucleotides agree with TRBD1. The sequence derives from an adult woman who had mild COVID-19 (a few samples of this study predate the infection). Cell type and time point are not known. The chain's CDR3 is CASGQGANEQYF. In DNA, the CDR3 is TGTGCCAGCGGACAGGGGGCTAACGAGCAGTACTTC.